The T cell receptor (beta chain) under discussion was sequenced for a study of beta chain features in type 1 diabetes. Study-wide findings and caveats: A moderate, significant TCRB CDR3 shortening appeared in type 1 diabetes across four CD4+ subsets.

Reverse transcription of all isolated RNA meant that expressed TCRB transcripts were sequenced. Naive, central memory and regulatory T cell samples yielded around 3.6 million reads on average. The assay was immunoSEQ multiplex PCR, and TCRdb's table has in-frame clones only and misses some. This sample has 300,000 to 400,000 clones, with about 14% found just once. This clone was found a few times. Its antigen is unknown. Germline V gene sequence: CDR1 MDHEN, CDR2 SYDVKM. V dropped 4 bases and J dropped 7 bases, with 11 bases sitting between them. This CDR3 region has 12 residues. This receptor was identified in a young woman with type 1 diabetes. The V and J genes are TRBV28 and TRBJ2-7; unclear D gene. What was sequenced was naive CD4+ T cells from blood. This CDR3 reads CASSSLSREQYF. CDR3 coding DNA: TGTGCCAGCAGTTCCCTGAGTCGGGAGCAGTACTTC.